This T cell receptor (beta chain) emerged from a study of blood T cell repertoires in COVID-19. Background on the study: There were acute and convalescent COVID-19 samples, and they came from the United States, Italy and Spain. T cells, B-cell-depleted T cells, or PBMCs provided the cDNA or gDNA that served as material.

Trimming removed 4 bases at V and 2 bases at J, with 12 bases between. Germline CDR1 is MNHNY and CDR2 is SVGAGI (reference sequence). This CDR3 region has 14 residues. In the original processing: Amplifying reference gene primers gave estimates of nucleated cell counts. Clones were read by immunoSEQ multiplex PCR, and TCRdb kept only the in-frame ones, dropping some. That table gives V, J and clone size, and the DNA gave D and trimming. The sample records 53,000 or so clones, 77% being singletons. This receptor was obtained from a man in his sixties or seventies with active or convalescent COVID-19. V and J are TRBV6-6 and TRBJ2-7, with D perhaps TRBD2 (5 bases). Sequencing was performed on peripheral blood. The CDR3 reads CASSSLTGTYEQYF. In nucleotides, the CDR3 is TGTGCCAGCAGTTCTTTGACGGGAACCTACGAGCAGTACTTC.